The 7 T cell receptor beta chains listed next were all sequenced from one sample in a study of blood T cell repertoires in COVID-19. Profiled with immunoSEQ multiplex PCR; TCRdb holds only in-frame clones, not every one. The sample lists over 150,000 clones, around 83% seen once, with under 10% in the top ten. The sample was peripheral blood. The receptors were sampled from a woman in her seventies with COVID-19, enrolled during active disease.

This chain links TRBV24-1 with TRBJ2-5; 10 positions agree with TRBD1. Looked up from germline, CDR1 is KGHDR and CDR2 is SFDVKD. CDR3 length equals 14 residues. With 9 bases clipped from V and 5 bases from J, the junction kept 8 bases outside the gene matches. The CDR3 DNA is TGTGCCACCGGGAGGACAGGGGGAGGGGAGACCCAGTACTTC. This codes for CATGRTGGGETQYF.

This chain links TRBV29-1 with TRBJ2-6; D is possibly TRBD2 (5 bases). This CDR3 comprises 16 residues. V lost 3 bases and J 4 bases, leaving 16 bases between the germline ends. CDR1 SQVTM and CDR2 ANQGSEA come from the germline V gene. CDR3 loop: CSVERAEGRGANVLTF. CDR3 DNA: TGCAGCGTTGAGCGTGCAGAGGGTCGGGGGGCCAACGTCCTGACTTTC.

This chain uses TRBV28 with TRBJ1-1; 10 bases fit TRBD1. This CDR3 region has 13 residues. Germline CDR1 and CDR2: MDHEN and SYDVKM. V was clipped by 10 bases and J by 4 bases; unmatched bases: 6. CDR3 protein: CATLRDRGTEAFF. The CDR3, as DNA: TGTGCCACCCTAAGGGACAGGGGCACTGAAGCTTTCTTT.

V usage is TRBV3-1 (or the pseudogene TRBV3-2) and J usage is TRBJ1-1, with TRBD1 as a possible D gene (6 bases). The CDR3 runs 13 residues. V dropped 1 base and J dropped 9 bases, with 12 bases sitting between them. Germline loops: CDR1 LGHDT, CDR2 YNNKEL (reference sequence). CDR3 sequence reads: CASSQGAGGQAFF. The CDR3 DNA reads TGTGCCAGCAGCCAAGGGGCCGGGGGGCAAGCTTTCTTT.

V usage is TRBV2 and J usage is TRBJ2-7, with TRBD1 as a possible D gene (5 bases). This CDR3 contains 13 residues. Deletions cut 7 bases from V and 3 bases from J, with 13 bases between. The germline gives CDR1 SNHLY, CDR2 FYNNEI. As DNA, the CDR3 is TGTGCCAGCAAGCAAGACAGATTCTACGAGCAGTACTTC. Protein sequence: CASKQDRFYEQYF.

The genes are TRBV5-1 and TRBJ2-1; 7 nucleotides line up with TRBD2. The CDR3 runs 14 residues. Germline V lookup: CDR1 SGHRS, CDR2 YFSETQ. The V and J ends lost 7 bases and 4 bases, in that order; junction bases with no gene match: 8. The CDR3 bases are TGCGCCAGCGGAAGCGGGACGCAATACAATGAGCAGTTCTTC. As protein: CASGSGTQYNEQFF.

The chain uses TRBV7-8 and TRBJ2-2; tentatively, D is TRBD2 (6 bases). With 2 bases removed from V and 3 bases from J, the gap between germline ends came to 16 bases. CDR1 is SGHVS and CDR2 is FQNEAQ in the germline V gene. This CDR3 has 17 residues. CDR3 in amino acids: CASSLRIPGEYTGELFF. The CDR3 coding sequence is TGTGCCAGCAGCTTAAGGATTCCGGGAGAATACACCGGGGAGCTGTTTTTT.